These 7 T cell receptor beta chains were all obtained from the same sample, sequenced in a study of blood T cell repertoires in COVID-19 (dated by TCRdb to the early 2020s). The protocol used for the library was the immunoSEQ multiplex PCR assay. TCRdb provides this immuneACCESS table in a form limited to in-frame rearrangements. Some clones are lacking; in checked studies, under half of them reflect an unresolved V gene, and why the rest are absent is not known. The sample table records approximately 350,000 clones; about 88% of these occur just once. The ten largest account for about 7% of the sample. Sequenced: peripheral blood. The receptors here all came from a woman aged 55-70 years with COVID-19, enrolled during active disease.

This clone was seen a single time. This specimen includes other DNA sequences encoding the same CDR3. The rearrangement uses TRBV3-1 (or the pseudogene TRBV3-2) and TRBJ2-1; 9 bases match TRBD2. CDR1 LGHDT and CDR2 YNNKEL come from the germline V gene (reference sequence). V was clipped by 0 bases and J by 4 bases; unmatched bases: 4. This CDR3 has 16 residues. CDR3 coding DNA: TGTGCCAGCAGCCAAGACCTAGCGGGGAGTTACAATGAGCAGTTCTTC. Translated: CASSQDLAGSYNEQFF.

The chain combines TRBV7-8 with TRBJ2-2; 8 bases map to TRBD2. The germline CDR1 and CDR2 sequences are SGHVS and FQNEAQ. After removal of 4 bases from V and 4 bases from J, the junction contained 8 bases not matched to a gene. The CDR3 totals 16 residues. Here the CDR3 DNA reads TGTGCCAGCAGCTCCTCTTCCGGGACTAGCACCGGGGAGCTGTTTTTT. Translating it yields CASSSSSGTSTGELFF.

The J gene is TRBJ1-1, the V gene TRBV19, with a weak D call TRBD1 (5 bases). CDR3 length: 15 amino acids. The germline V gene has CDR1 LNHDA and CDR2 SQIVND (reference sequence). The V and J ends lost 5 bases and 4 bases respectively, with 17 bases between them. This chain's CDR3 is CASSSHWGEPTEAFF. CDR3 DNA sequence: TGTGCCAGTAGTTCTCACTGGGGGGAGCCCACTGAAGCTTTCTTT.

This clone was seen a handful of times. The genes are TRBV7-9 and TRBJ1-1, with a possible D match to TRBD1 (5 bases). The V end lost 3 bases, the J end lost 2 bases, and 13 bases lay between the germline ends. Per germline, CDR1 SEHNR and CDR2 FQNEAQ (reference sequence). This CDR3 comprises 15 residues. The CDR3 loop is CASSFRATGNTEAFF. The CDR3 region has the DNA TGTGCCAGCAGCTTCCGCGCTACAGGTAACACTGAAGCTTTCTTT. The full variable domain, with the rest looked up from reference TRBV7-9 and TRBJ1-1, is DTGVSQNPRHKITKRGQNVTFRCDPISEHNRLYWYRQTLGQGPEFLTYFQNEAQLEKSRLLSDRFSAERPKGSFSTLEIQRTEQGDSAMYLCASSFRATGNTEAFFGQGTRLTVV.

The chain carries TRBV9 and TRBJ2-3; 7 nucleotides align to TRBD2. The germline V gene has CDR1 SGDLS and CDR2 YYNGEE. V shed 0 bases and J 2 bases; nucleotides not matched to a gene: 9. The CDR3 length is 17 residues. The CDR3 reads CASSVAPRAGTTDTQYF. The CDR3 DNA reads TGTGCCAGCAGCGTAGCCCCTCGAGCGGGGACCACAGATACGCAGTATTTT.

V usage is TRBV10-2 and J usage is TRBJ2-1, with D perhaps TRBD2 (6 bases). The germline V gene has CDR1 WSHSY and CDR2 SAAADI. This CDR3 has 12 residues. Trimming stripped 5 bases from V and 6 bases from J, with 8 bases between. This chain's CDR3 is CASSNSGNEQFF. DNA of the CDR3: TGCGCCAGCAGTAATAGCGGCAATGAGCAGTTCTTC.

This clone has just a few counts. The chain is built from TRBV6-5 and TRBJ1-6, with D perhaps matching TRBD1 (6 bases). This CDR3 comprises 14 residues. V was cut by 2 bases and J by 9 bases, with 11 bases left in between. The germline CDR1 and CDR2 sequences are MNHEY and SVGAGI. CDR3 in DNA: TGTGCCAGCAGTTACAGGGGGACGGGTTCACCCCTCCACTTT. Translating gives CASSYRGTGSPLHF.